Below are 8 T cell receptor beta chains sequenced from a single sample in a study of blood T cell repertoires in COVID-19. Assay: immunoSEQ multiplex PCR; the TCRdb copy retains only in-frame clones and omits some. This table has roughly 250,000 clones, around 90% appearing once. The sequencing sample was made of PBMCs or T cells enriched from blood (not recorded which). These TCRs come from a woman in her 30s with acute COVID-19.

The chain carries TRBV7-9 and TRBJ1-2, with D uncertain. Germline loops: CDR1 SEHNR, CDR2 FQNEAQ (reference sequence). Deletions cut 1 base from V and 5 bases from J, with 8 bases between. The CDR3 consists of 13 residues. CDR3 sequence (DNA): TGTGCCAGCAGCTTAGGATCAGATTATGGCTACACCTTC. This translates into CASSLGSDYGYTF. The full variable domain, its missing parts supplied by reference TRBV7-9 and TRBJ1-2, is DTGVSQNPRHKITKRGQNVTFRCDPISEHNRLYWYRQTLGQGPEFLTYFQNEAQLEKSRLLSDRFSAERPKGSFSTLEIQRTEQGDSAMYLCASSLGSDYGYTFGSGTRLTVV.

J is TRBJ2-2 and V is TRBV7-9; TRBD1 aligns across 9 bases. Trimming took 6 bases from V and 6 from J; bases not matched to a gene: 11. The germline V gene has CDR1 SEHNR and CDR2 FQNEAQ (reference sequence). The CDR3 has 16 amino acids. The CDR3 loop reads CASSQPGQGFSGELFF. DNA of the CDR3: TGTGCCAGCAGTCAACCGGGACAGGGTTTTTCCGGGGAGCTGTTTTTT.

The CDR3 reads CASSLSSGGAYEQYF. The CDR3 DNA sequence: TGTGCCAGCAGTCTATCTAGCGGGGGGGCCTACGAGCAGTACTTC. The chain couples TRBV6-5 to TRBJ2-7, with 12 bases fitting TRBD2. Germline V gives CDR1 MNHEY, CDR2 SVGAGI. The length of the CDR3 is 15 residues. The ends lost 5 bases at V and 2 bases at J; junction bases unmatched: 4.

The chain has TRBV7-9 and TRBJ1-4, with TRBD1 identical over 8 bases. V shed 5 bases, J shed 2 bases, and the junction held 10 bases outside the gene matches. Germline-derived CDR1 and CDR2 are SEHNR and FQNEAQ (reference sequence). The CDR3 has 17 amino acids. CDR3: CASSPGSGGRTNEKLFF. DNA of the CDR3: TGTGCCAGCAGCCCCGGTTCAGGGGGCCGGACTAATGAAAAACTGTTTTTT.

The rearrangement links TRBV9 to TRBJ1-2; D is undetermined. The CDR3 is made up of 15 amino acids. Germline CDR1 SGDLS, CDR2 YYNGEE. The V end lost 1 base, the J end lost 1 base, and 11 bases lay between the germline ends. CDR3 residues: CASSVLPYNNYGYTF. As DNA, the CDR3 is TGTGCCAGCAGCGTACTCCCGTACAATAACTATGGCTACACCTTC.

V usage is TRBV30 and J usage is TRBJ1-1; D unresolved. The CDR3 totals 13 residues. V lost 3 bases and J lost 2, with 10 bases in between. CDR1 and CDR2 from the germline V gene are GTSNPN and SVGIG (reference sequence). CDR3 region: CAWRGPDNTEAFF. CDR3 bases: TGTGCCTGGAGGGGCCCAGATAACACTGAAGCTTTCTTT.

The gene calls are TRBV11-3 and TRBJ2-6; a weak D match, TRBD1 (7 bases). V was shortened by 5 bases and J by 0 bases, with 8 bases between the two germline ends. The CDR3 has 15 amino acids. Germline V lookup: CDR1 SGHNT, CDR2 YENEEA. DNA for the CDR3: TGTGCCAGCAGCCAGGGGGGCTCTGGGGCCAACGTCCTGACTTTC. Encoded protein: CASSQGGSGANVLTF.

The rearrangement uses TRBV18 and TRBJ1-1, with unresolved D. The germline V gene encodes CDR1 KGHSH and CDR2 LQKENI. This CDR3 contains 15 residues. V lost 2 bases, J lost 2 bases, and 12 bases lay in between. Here the CDR3 reads CASSPASKINTEAFF. As DNA, the CDR3 is TGTGCCAGCTCACCAGCCAGTAAAATAAACACTGAAGCTTTCTTT.